Listed here are 11 T cell receptor beta chains from one sample, sequenced in a study of human T cells and chemical hapten exposure. The sample's time point: patch test 1, 2 weeks after DPC sensitization. Treatment: therapeutic diphenylcyclopropenone sensitization with weekly scalp DPC. TCRdb ran MiXCR on the RACE reads and lists one entry per CDR3 protein. The table records 150,000 to 200,000 distinct CDR3 sequences, approximately 14% of them present only once. The source material was whole blood, sampled in connection with sensitization to the hapten diphenylcyclopropenone (DPC). All receptors come from a woman in her thirties with alopecia areata. Some clones in this sample may be carry-over from other donors' samples.

The table lists this clonotype with a few counts. V is TRBV18 and J is TRBJ2-5, with a weak D call TRBD2 (5 bases). V was trimmed by 3 bases and J by 3 bases, leaving 14 bases between them. The V gene's germline CDR1 is KGHSH and CDR2 LQKENI. The CDR3 is 15 residues long. The CDR3 loop reads CASSPQGGSKETQYF. CDR3 coding DNA: TGTGCCAGCTCACCGCAAGGAGGCAGCAAAGAGACCCAGTACTTC.

The chain has TRBV5-1 and TRBJ1-1, with TRBD1 as a possible D gene (6 bases). Per the germline V gene, CDR1 is SGHRS and CDR2 is YFSETQ. V was cut by 4 bases and J by 7 bases, with 14 bases left in between. The CDR3 is 13 residues long. The CDR3 DNA is TGCGCCAGCAGCCCCGATAGGGGGATTGAAGCTTTCTTT. It specifies CASSPDRGIEAFF.

This clonotype has at least ten counts. The chain links TRBV6-1 to TRBJ2-1; a possible D gene is TRBD2 (7 bases). CDR3 length equals 14 residues. Trimming took off 1 base at V and 8 bases at J, with 12 bases between the two ends. Germline-derived CDR1 and CDR2 are MNHNS and SASEGT. CDR3 sequence (DNA): TGTGCCAGCAGTGAAGTCTGGGGGGGCGATGAGCAGTTCTTC. This encodes CASSEVWGGDEQFF.

This clonotype was detected only a few times. The gene calls are TRBV7-8 and TRBJ2-7; tentatively, D is TRBD1 or TRBD2 (5 bases each). Germline V CDR1 and CDR2: SGHVS, FQNEAQ. CDR3 length: 15 amino acids. V shed 2 bases and J shed 4 bases, with 15 bases lying between them. The chain's CDR3 is CASSLRAARGYEQYF. CDR3 DNA sequence: TGTGCCAGCAGCTTACGGGCGGCGAGGGGTTACGAGCAGTACTTC.

This clonotype turned up a few times. CDR3 sequence: CASSSPIGQLYF. The CDR3 nucleotides read TGTGCCAGCAGTTCTCCCATCGGGCAACTGTACTTC. The V call is TRBV27, the J call TRBJ2-7; no definite D call. The V gene's germline CDR1 is MNHEY and CDR2 SMNVEV (reference sequence). Trimming shortened V by 4 bases and J by 12 bases, and 16 bases separated the two germline ends. The CDR3 has 12 residues.

This clonotype has more than one count but fewer than ten. The chain recombines TRBV12-3 or TRBV12-4 with TRBJ2-7, with D hard to call. V lost 6 bases, J lost 6 bases, and 12 bases lay in between. This CDR3 is 12 amino acids long. CDR3 DNA: TGTGCCAGCAGCCGATATGGGGTCGAGCAGTACTTC. Residues: CASSRYGVEQYF.

The gene calls are TRBV24-1 and TRBJ2-5; TRBD2 matches 7 bases. This CDR3 is built from 15 residues. Trimming removed 5 bases from V and 2 bases from J; junction bases left unmatched: 7. Looked up from germline, CDR1 is KGHDR and CDR2 is SFDVKD. The CDR3 here is CATSARREDQETQYF. The CDR3 DNA sequence: TGTGCCACCAGTGCTCGTCGGGAGGATCAAGAGACCCAGTACTTC.

The chain links TRBV12-3 or TRBV12-4 to TRBJ2-5, with TRBD1 identical over 8 bases. Losses at the gene ends were 5 bases for V and 5 bases for J; bases not matched to a gene: 4. The CDR3 runs to 13 residues. The CDR3 nucleotides read TGTGCCAGCAGTCCAGGGGGCGGCGAGACCCAGTACTTC. Its protein product is CASSPGGGETQYF.

The chain is built from TRBV12-3 or TRBV12-4 and TRBJ2-7, with TRBD1 identical over 8 bases. The ends lost 6 bases at V and 1 base at J; junction bases unmatched: 14. This CDR3 contains 17 residues. Here the CDR3 reads CASRPHPGQGSSYEQYF. CDR3 DNA sequence: TGTGCCAGCAGGCCCCATCCAGGACAGGGTTCATCCTACGAGCAGTACTTC.

This clonotype was seen many times. The genes are TRBV12-3 or TRBV12-4 and TRBJ1-1, with TRBD1 as a possible D gene (5 bases). Between the trimmed V and J ends, which lost 1 base and 0 bases, there was a span of 12 bases. This CDR3 contains 16 residues. CDR3 amino acids: CASSLETPTVNTEAFF. The CDR3 nucleotides are TGTGCCAGCAGTTTAGAGACGCCGACAGTGAACACTGAAGCTTTCTTT.

The table lists this clonotype with many counts. The V call is TRBV7-2, the J call TRBJ1-1, with D possibly being TRBD1 (5 bases). The CDR3 length is 14 residues. Trimming shortened V by 8 bases and J by 3 bases, and 16 bases separated the two germline ends. The germline V gene has CDR1 SGHTA and CDR2 FQGNSA. The chain's CDR3 is CASSTRGGDTEAFF. The CDR3 bases are TGTGCCAGCTCCACCCGTGGGGGGGACACTGAAGCTTTCTTT.